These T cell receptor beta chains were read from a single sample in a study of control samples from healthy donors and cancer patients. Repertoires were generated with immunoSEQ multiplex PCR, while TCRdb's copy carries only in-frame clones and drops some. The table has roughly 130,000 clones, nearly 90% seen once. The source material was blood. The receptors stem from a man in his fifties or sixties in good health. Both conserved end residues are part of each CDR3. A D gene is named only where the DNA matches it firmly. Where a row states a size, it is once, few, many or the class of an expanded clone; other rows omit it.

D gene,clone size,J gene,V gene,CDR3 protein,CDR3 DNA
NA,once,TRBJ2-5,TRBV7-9,CASQGGLAETQYF,TGTGCCAGCCAGGGGGGTTTAGCGGAGACCCAGTACTTC
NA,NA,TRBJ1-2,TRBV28,CASSSPHLGGKVANYGYTF,TGTGCCAGCAGTTCACCCCACCTAGGGGGGAAAGTAGCTAACTATGGCTACACCTTC
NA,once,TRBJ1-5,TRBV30,CAWSVRGNQPQHF,TGTGCCTGGAGTGTACGGGGCAATCAGCCCCAGCATTTT
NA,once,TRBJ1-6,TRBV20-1,CSASGGGYNSPLHF,TGCAGTGCTAGTGGGGGGGGCTATAATTCACCCCTCCACTTT
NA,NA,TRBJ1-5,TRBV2,CASSERGDGNQPQHF,TGTGCCAGCAGTGAAAGGGGTGACGGCAATCAGCCCCAGCATTTT
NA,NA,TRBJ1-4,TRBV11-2,CASRSLAGKFNEKLFF,TGTGCCAGCAGATCATTAGCGGGAAAATTTAATGAAAAACTGTTTTTT
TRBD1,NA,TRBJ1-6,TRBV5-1,CASSLEGGTHNSPLHF,TGCGCCAGCAGCTTGGAAGGGGGCACCCATAATTCACCCCTCCACTTT
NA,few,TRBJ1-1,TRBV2,CASSDRTEAFF,TGTGCCAGCAGTGATAGGACTGAAGCTTTCTTT
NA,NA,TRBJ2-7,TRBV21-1,CATTGLATYEQYF,TGTGCCACGACGGGACTAGCGACCTACGAGCAGTACTTC
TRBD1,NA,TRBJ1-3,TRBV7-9,CASSLSPGTGVYTIYF,TGTGCCAGCAGCTTAAGCCCCGGGACAGGGGTTTACACCATATATTTT
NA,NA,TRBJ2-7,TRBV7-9,CASSYGPEQYF,TGTGCCAGCAGCTACGGACCGGAGCAGTACTTC
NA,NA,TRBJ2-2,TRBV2,CASTGENTGELFF,TGTGCCAGCACAGGAGAGAACACCGGGGAGCTGTTTTTT
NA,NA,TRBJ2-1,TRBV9,CASSVGGGTNYNEQFF,TGTGCCAGCAGCGTAGGGGGAGGGACAAACTACAATGAGCAGTTCTTC
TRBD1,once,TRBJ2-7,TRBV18,CASSPVTGAYEQYF,TGTGCCAGCTCACCAGTTACAGGGGCCTACGAGCAGTACTTC
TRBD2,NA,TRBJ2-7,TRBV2,CASTERAGGLGEQYF,TGTGCCAGCACAGAAAGAGCGGGGGGGCTTGGCGAGCAGTACTTC
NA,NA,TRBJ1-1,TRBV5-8,CASSQPLTEAFF,TGTGCCAGCAGCCAGCCCCTAACTGAAGCTTTCTTT
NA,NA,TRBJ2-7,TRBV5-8,CASSPGVTYEQYF,TGTGCCAGCAGCCCCGGGGTAACCTACGAGCAGTACTTC
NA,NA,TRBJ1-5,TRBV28,CASSLSVYSNQPQHF,TGTGCCAGCAGTTTATCGGTCTATAGCAATCAGCCCCAGCATTTT
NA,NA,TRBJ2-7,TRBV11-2,CASSLAQTYEQYF,TGTGCCAGCAGCTTAGCTCAAACTTACGAGCAGTACTTC
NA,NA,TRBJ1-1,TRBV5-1,CASSLVSGVGTEAFF,TGCGCCAGCAGCTTGGTTTCGGGGGTTGGGACTGAAGCTTTCTTT
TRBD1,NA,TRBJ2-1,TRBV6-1,CASSVIQGGSYNEQFF,TGTGCCAGCAGTGTTATACAGGGGGGCTCCTACAATGAGCAGTTCTTC
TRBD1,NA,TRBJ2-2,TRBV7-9,CASSPDSGTGTGELFF,TGTGCCAGCAGCCCTGATTCCGGGACAGGGACCGGGGAGCTGTTTTTT
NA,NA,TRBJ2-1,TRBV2,CASTQESSYNEQFF,TGTGCCAGCACCCAGGAGAGCTCCTACAATGAGCAGTTCTTC
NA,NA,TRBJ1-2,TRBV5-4,CASSTQGVAYGYTF,TGTGCCAGCAGCACCCAGGGAGTTGCCTATGGCTACACCTTC
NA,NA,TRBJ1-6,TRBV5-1,CASSLGQDNSPLHF,TGCGCCAGCAGCTTGGGACAGGATAATTCACCCCTCCACTTT
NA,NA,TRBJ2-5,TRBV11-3,CASSSLGPGQETQYF,TGTGCCAGCAGCTCCTTAGGGCCAGGCCAAGAGACCCAGTACTTC
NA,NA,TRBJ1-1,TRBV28,CAGSSAPGKSEAFF,TGTGCCGGAAGTTCCGCCCCAGGGAAGTCTGAAGCTTTCTTT
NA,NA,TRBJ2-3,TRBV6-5,CASSLRSTDTQYF,TGTGCCAGCAGTTTACGGAGCACAGATACGCAGTATTTT
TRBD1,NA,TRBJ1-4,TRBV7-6,CASSPWDRVGVATNEKLFF,TGTGCCAGCAGCCCATGGGACAGGGTAGGGGTTGCAACTAATGAAAAACTGTTTTTT
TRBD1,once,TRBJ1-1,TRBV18,CASSPDRGQAEAFF,TGTGCCAGCTCACCCGACAGGGGGCAAGCTGAAGCTTTCTTT
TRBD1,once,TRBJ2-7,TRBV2,CASAGTGFNEQYF,TGTGCCAGCGCCGGGACAGGGTTTAACGAGCAGTACTTC
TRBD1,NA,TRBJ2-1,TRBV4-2,CASSQARKGANEQFF,TGTGCCAGCAGCCAAGCCAGAAAGGGGGCCAATGAGCAGTTCTTC
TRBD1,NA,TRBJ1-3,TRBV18,CASSPTGGASGNTIYF,TGTGCCAGCTCACCCACAGGGGGCGCCTCGGGAAACACCATATATTTT
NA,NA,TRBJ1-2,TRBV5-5,CASSLFPGENYGYTF,TGTGCCAGCAGCTTGTTCCCCGGCGAAAACTATGGCTACACCTTC
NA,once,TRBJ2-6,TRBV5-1,CASSAGPRGGANVLTF,TGCGCCAGCAGCGCCGGACCTCGGGGAGGGGCCAACGTCCTGACTTTC
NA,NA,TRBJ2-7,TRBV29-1,CSVDWSSGSTYEQYF,TGCAGCGTTGATTGGTCCTCCGGTTCCACCTACGAGCAGTACTTC
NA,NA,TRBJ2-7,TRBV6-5,CASSLEDGAYEQYF,TGTGCCAGCAGTTTAGAGGACGGTGCCTACGAGCAGTACTTC
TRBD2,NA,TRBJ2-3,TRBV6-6,CASSSGGRTDTQYF,TGTGCCAGCAGTAGCGGGGGGCGCACAGATACGCAGTATTTT
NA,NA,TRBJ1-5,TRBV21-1,CASSTRQGHQPQHF,TGTGCCAGCAGCACCCGACAGGGACATCAGCCCCAGCATTTT
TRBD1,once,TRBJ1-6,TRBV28,CASSSDRLKTPLHF,TGTGCCAGCAGTTCGGACAGGCTAAAAACACCCCTCCACTTT
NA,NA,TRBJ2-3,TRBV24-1,CATSDGPADTQYF,TGTGCCACCAGTGATGGGCCGGCAGATACGCAGTATTTT
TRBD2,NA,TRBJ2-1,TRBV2,CASSTSSGGNNEQFF,TGTGCCAGCAGTACTAGTAGCGGGGGCAACAATGAGCAGTTCTTC
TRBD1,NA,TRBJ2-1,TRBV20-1,CSVRGTGEQFF,TGCAGTGTTAGGGGGACAGGTGAGCAGTTCTTC
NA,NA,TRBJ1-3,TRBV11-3,CASSSTGPSGNTIYF,TGTGCCAGCAGCTCAACAGGGCCCTCTGGAAACACCATATATTTT
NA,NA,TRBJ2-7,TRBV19,CASGDTRYEQYF,TGTGCCAGTGGGGACACACGCTACGAGCAGTACTTC
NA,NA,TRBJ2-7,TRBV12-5,CASGLTVYEQYF,TGTGCTAGTGGTTTGACCGTCTACGAGCAGTACTTC
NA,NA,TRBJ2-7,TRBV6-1,CASSEAAGYEQYF,TGTGCCAGCAGTGAAGCCGCGGGGTACGAGCAGTACTTC
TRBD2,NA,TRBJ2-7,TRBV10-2,CASQRGGTYEQYF,TGCGCCAGCCAGCGGGGGGGCACATACGAGCAGTACTTC
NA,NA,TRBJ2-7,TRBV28,CASSLRREQYF,TGTGCCAGCAGTCTCCGGAGGGAGCAGTACTTC
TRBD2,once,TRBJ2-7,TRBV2,CASILGPGGSSYEQYF,TGTGCCAGCATCCTTGGGCCCGGGGGGAGCTCCTACGAGCAGTACTTC
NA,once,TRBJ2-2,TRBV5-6,CASSRGPSPLAGELFF,TGTGCCAGCAGCCGCGGTCCTAGCCCTTTAGCCGGGGAGCTGTTTTTT